This TCR beta chain stems from a study of vaccination and CD4 T cells after COVID-19. Study-level background: Overlapping peptides of the spike proteins of SARS-CoV-2, HCoV-NL63, HCoV-OC43 and HCoV-229E were used for cell stimulation.

Researchers used the Oncomine TCR Beta short-read assay to sequence DNA from cultured CD4+ T cells. TCRdb redid the calling of the PCR reads with MiXCR, one entry per CDR3 protein. Here the sample spans some 25,000 distinct CDR3 sequences, roughly 31% being singletons. As to time point: late sampling 161 to 241 days after vaccination in three convalescent patients. This sample's treatment: roughly nine-day PBMC culture with coronavirus spike peptide pools or control peptides (ViraFEST assay). The table lists this clonotype with a few counts. Its antigen is still unknown. The V and J ends lost 2 bases and 6 bases respectively, with 6 bases between them. The length of the CDR3 is 12 residues. Germline assignment: CDR1 MDHEN and CDR2 SYDVKM.

J is TRBJ2-3 and V is TRBV28; no clear D. Material: CD4+ T cells from blood, cultured in vitro, obtained about 7 months after SARS-CoV-2 vaccination. The sequence came from a human donor who had recovered from COVID-19. The CDR3 DNA is TGTGCCAGCAGTTTAAGTAGCGATACGCAGTATTTT. Its protein is CASSLSSDTQYF.